These 18 T cell receptor beta chains share one sample of origin, sequenced in a study of blood T cell repertoires in COVID-19. The table came from immunoSEQ multiplex PCR; TCRdb's copy has only in-frame clones and leaves some out. Found here are about 230,000 clones, around nine tenths of them singletons; the top ten hold around 12%. The sequenced sample consisted of peripheral blood. These receptors were taken from a woman aged 18-30 years who had recovered from COVID-19.

This clone was seen a handful of times. V and J are TRBV4-1 and TRBJ1-3; D possibly corresponds to TRBD1 (6 bases). The V gene's germline CDR1 is MGHRA and CDR2 YSYEKL. CDR3 length: 16 amino acids. The V end lost 3 bases, the J end lost 0 bases, and 12 bases lay between the germline ends. Here the CDR3 reads CASSQSPDSSGNTIYF. CDR3 bases: TGCGCCAGCAGCCAGAGCCCGGACAGCTCTGGAAACACCATATATTTT.

This chain connects TRBV19 to TRBJ1-1; D possibly corresponds to TRBD1 (5 bases). The CDR3 spans 14 residues. The germline V and J ends were trimmed by 5 bases and 5 bases, with 15 bases remaining between them. The germline V gene has CDR1 LNHDA and CDR2 SQIVND (reference sequence). CDR3 in amino acids: CASSGQVWGTEAFF. The CDR3 nucleotides are TGTGCCAGTAGTGGACAAGTGTGGGGAACTGAAGCTTTCTTT.

This chain uses TRBV2 with TRBJ2-1, with TRBD1 matching 7 bases. Trimming at V came to 4 bases and at J to 6 bases, leaving 24 bases not matched to a gene. Germline values: CDR1 SNHLY, CDR2 FYNNEI. The CDR3 is 20 amino acids. In DNA, the CDR3 is TGTGCCAGCAGTGTGGGAATTATGGACCCCCGGGACAGCGGTCTCAATGAGCAGTTCTTC. It yields the protein CASSVGIMDPRDSGLNEQFF.

As to this clone: At the DNA level, this CDR3 is encoded by other sequences in the same sample as well. The genes are TRBV27 and TRBJ1-5; D gene ambiguous. Trimming took 3 bases from V and 0 from J, leaving 3 bases between them. Germline values: CDR1 MNHEY, CDR2 SMNVEV (reference sequence). This CDR3 region has 13 residues. CDR3 in amino acids: CASSFYSNQPQHF. CDR3 nucleotides: TGTGCCAGCAGTTTTTATAGCAATCAGCCCCAGCATTTT.

This clone came up a few times. The rearrangement joins TRBV2 to TRBJ2-1, with 12 bases lining up with TRBD2. The J segment lost 6 bases and the V segment lost 7 bases, leaving 16 bases of the junction unmatched. CDR3 size: 18 residues. Germline-derived CDR1 and CDR2 are SNHLY and FYNNEI. In nucleotides, the CDR3 is TGTGCCAGCAAGAATCCCTGGGGCACTAGCGGGAGGTTCAATGAGCAGTTCTTC. It is translated as CASKNPWGTSGRFNEQFF.

This rearrangement joins TRBV7-6 to TRBJ1-2; D is perhaps TRBD1 (5 bases). Between the trimmed V and J ends, which lost 1 base and 3 bases, there was a span of 9 bases. The CDR3 covers 14 residues. Germline-derived CDR1 and CDR2 are SGHVS and FNYEAQ. CDR3 residues: CASSLVQGDYGYTF. Here the CDR3 DNA reads TGTGCCAGCAGCTTAGTTCAAGGGGACTATGGCTACACCTTC.

The V and J genes are TRBV29-1 and TRBJ1-3; 8 bases fit TRBD1. This CDR3 contains 14 residues. CDR1 is SQVTM, CDR2 ANQGSEA, per germline. With V trimmed by 5 bases and J by 4 bases, 7 bases remained unmatched. CDR3 nucleotides: TGCAGCGTTTGGAGCCGACAGGGGGGAAACACCATATATTTT. Translating it yields CSVWSRQGGNTIYF.

Only one count was recorded for this clone. The chain is built from TRBV6-5 and TRBJ1-4; D is uncertain. The CDR3 is made up of 15 amino acids. The germline V gene encodes CDR1 MNHEY and CDR2 SVGAGI. V lost 6 bases, J lost 4 bases, and 15 bases lay in between. This CDR3 is CASRPWAEYNEKLFF. The DNA of the CDR3 is TGTGCCAGCAGGCCCTGGGCAGAGTATAATGAAAAACTGTTTTTT.

The chain recombines TRBV7-2 with TRBJ2-4; TRBD1 is a possible D gene (5 bases). Per germline, CDR1 SGHTA and CDR2 FQGNSA. Trimming took off 5 bases at V and 9 bases at J, with 14 bases between the two ends. This CDR3 region has 13 residues. The CDR3 bases are TGTGCCAGCAGCCCCTCCAGGGATGCCATTCAGTACTTC. Protein: CASSPSRDAIQYF.

This clone showed up just once. The chain carries TRBV29-1 and TRBJ2-1, with D maybe TRBD2 (5 bases). Germline V gene lookup returns CDR1 SQVTM and CDR2 ANQGSEA. Deletions cut 3 bases from V and 7 bases from J, with 10 bases between. This CDR3 has 12 amino acids. The CDR3, as DNA: TGCAGCGTTGAGATTTCGGGAAATGAGCAGTTCTTC. It specifies CSVEISGNEQFF.

The chain couples TRBV7-2 to TRBJ2-1, with D possibly TRBD1 on 6 matching bases. This CDR3 is 14 amino acids long. The germline V and J ends were trimmed by 5 bases and 0 bases, with 8 bases remaining between them. From germline, CDR1 is SGHTA and CDR2 FQGNSA. The CDR3 spells CASSTDSSYNEQFF. The CDR3 nucleotides are TGTGCCAGCAGCACGGACAGCTCCTACAATGAGCAGTTCTTC.

This sequence joins TRBV7-9 and TRBJ2-1, with TRBD1 matching 9 bases. The CDR3 has 18 amino acids. The V gene end was trimmed by 3 bases and the J gene end by 5 bases; junction bases not matched to a gene: 14. Germline CDR1 reads SEHNR; CDR2 reads FQNEAQ (reference sequence). The CDR3 DNA reads TGTGCCAGCAGCTTTAGGGCCAGACAGGGGGGGTTGGACAATGAGCAGTTCTTC. As protein: CASSFRARQGGLDNEQFF.

The chain has TRBV30 and TRBJ2-3; 13 positions match TRBD2. The germline V gene has CDR1 GTSNPN and CDR2 SVGIG (reference sequence). With 5 bases clipped from V and 8 bases from J, the junction kept 16 bases outside the gene matches. This CDR3 comprises 17 residues. The CDR3 sequence is CAWDSAGTSGAGGTQYF. The CDR3 coding sequence is TGTGCCTGGGATTCCGCCGGGACTAGCGGGGCCGGTGGTACGCAGTATTTT.

CDR3 residues: CASSLFSSSNSPLHF. CDR3 sequence (DNA): TGTGCCAGCAGCTTGTTTTCCAGTTCCAATTCACCCCTCCACTTT. V is TRBV5-4 and J is TRBJ1-6; D unresolved. V was shortened by 1 base and J by 7 bases, with 12 bases between the two germline ends. The germline gives CDR1 SGHNT, CDR2 YYREEE (reference sequence). This CDR3 is 15 amino acids long.

This chain connects TRBV19 to TRBJ2-3, with 13 bases aligning to TRBD2. The CDR3 extends over 16 amino acids. V lost 5 bases and J lost 5; bases outside the gene matches: 7. The germline CDR1 and CDR2 sequences are LNHDA and SQIVND (reference sequence). The CDR3 protein is CASSSTSGRSGDTQYF. The CDR3 DNA sequence: TGTGCCAGTAGTTCGACTAGCGGGAGGTCGGGAGATACGCAGTATTTT.

The rearrangement links TRBV6-5 to TRBJ2-1; D is unclear. This CDR3 has 13 amino acids. The germline V and J ends were trimmed by 6 bases and 5 bases, with 11 bases remaining between them. CDR1 and CDR2 (germline): MNHEY, SVGAGI. This CDR3 reads CASSYTVHNEQFF. The CDR3 nucleotides read TGTGCCAGCAGCTACACGGTGCACAATGAGCAGTTCTTC.

This rearrangement joins TRBV27 to TRBJ2-7, with D tentatively TRBD1 (6 bases). The CDR3 loop spans 15 amino acids. Germline V gene sequence: CDR1 MNHEY, CDR2 SMNVEV (reference sequence). Trimming shortened V by 4 bases and J by 3 bases, and 16 bases separated the two germline ends. The CDR3 loop is CASSSPGHILYEQYF. The CDR3 DNA sequence: TGTGCCAGCAGTTCTCCGGGACACATTCTCTACGAGCAGTACTTC.

The chain is built from TRBV7-2 and TRBJ1-1; D not certain. The germline V and J ends were trimmed by 5 bases and 1 base, with 8 bases remaining between them. This CDR3 spans 13 amino acids. From germline, CDR1 is SGHTA and CDR2 FQGNSA. CDR3: CASSHLGNTEAFF. The CDR3 DNA reads TGTGCCAGCAGCCACCTCGGGAACACTGAAGCTTTCTTT.